A selection of T cell receptor beta chains follows, all from one sample in a study of blood T cell repertoires in COVID-19. TCRdb's copy holds only in-frame clones and misses some; the assay was immunoSEQ multiplex PCR. The data contain around 38,000 clones, around 90% of them singletons. The sequenced material came from peripheral blood. Receptor source: a man in his fifties or sixties with COVID-19, enrolled during active disease. Each CDR3 is given without its conserved first and last residue. Fields, in order: V gene, J gene, CDR3 protein.

V gene: TRBV3-1/TRBV3-2; J gene: TRBJ2-7; CDR3 protein: ASSQGLFRTGANLAYEQY
V gene: TRBV28; J gene: TRBJ2-5; CDR3 protein: ASSLGTSGLQY
V gene: TRBV18; J gene: TRBJ1-2; CDR3 protein: ASSQSGTGRYGYT
V gene: TRBV6-2/TRBV6-3; J gene: TRBJ2-6; CDR3 protein: ASSPTGSGANVLT
V gene: TRBV5-1; J gene: TRBJ1-4; CDR3 protein: ASKRIDSYNEKLF
V gene: TRBV5-1; J gene: TRBJ2-5; CDR3 protein: ASKLFPGESETQY
V gene: TRBV5-6; J gene: TRBJ1-5; CDR3 protein: ASSLGGSSQPQH
V gene: TRBV30; J gene: TRBJ2-6; CDR3 protein: AWSSSFSGANVLT
V gene: TRBV12-3/TRBV12-4; J gene: TRBJ2-1; CDR3 protein: ASKGVYHEQF
V gene: TRBV6-1; J gene: TRBJ2-2; CDR3 protein: ASSEQRSGSGELF
V gene: TRBV24-1; J gene: TRBJ2-3; CDR3 protein: ATSDLGAADTQY
V gene: TRBV4-1; J gene: TRBJ2-5; CDR3 protein: ASSLVSRETQY
V gene: TRBV5-1; J gene: TRBJ1-2; CDR3 protein: ASSKGQEPGYGYT
V gene: TRBV9; J gene: TRBJ2-1; CDR3 protein: ASSVDEGAYYNEQF
V gene: TRBV28; J gene: TRBJ1-2; CDR3 protein: ASNTRVGGYT
V gene: TRBV5-4; J gene: TRBJ1-1; CDR3 protein: ASSLGGMNTEAF
V gene: TRBV6-5; J gene: TRBJ1-1; CDR3 protein: ASSYSTKVLAF
V gene: TRBV19; J gene: TRBJ2-3; CDR3 protein: ASRTSGRGGTDTQY
V gene: TRBV11-2; J gene: TRBJ2-1; CDR3 protein: ASSTPYVGRSSYNEQF
V gene: TRBV5-1; J gene: TRBJ1-1; CDR3 protein: ASSWGEGQNTEAF
V gene: TRBV19; J gene: TRBJ1-5; CDR3 protein: ASSILRMGPNNQPQH
V gene: TRBV12-5; J gene: TRBJ1-3; CDR3 protein: ASGLVKGDGNTIY
V gene: TRBV28; J gene: TRBJ1-6; CDR3 protein: ASSLGQGFNSPLH
V gene: TRBV29-1; J gene: TRBJ2-2; CDR3 protein: SVKIATGNTGELF
V gene: TRBV30; J gene: TRBJ1-1; CDR3 protein: AWRRQGNTEAF
V gene: TRBV19; J gene: TRBJ2-5; CDR3 protein: ASSSGKETQY
V gene: TRBV2; J gene: TRBJ2-7; CDR3 protein: ASREGGASVEQY
V gene: TRBV7-9; J gene: TRBJ1-5; CDR3 protein: ASSPTGGGYQPQH
V gene: TRBV5-1; J gene: TRBJ1-3; CDR3 protein: ASTLMTGGGGNTIY
V gene: TRBV6-4; J gene: TRBJ2-2; CDR3 protein: ASSARRERNTGELF
V gene: TRBV28; J gene: TRBJ1-1; CDR3 protein: ASSLPVENTEAF
V gene: TRBV11-3; J gene: TRBJ1-1; CDR3 protein: ASSLQGPNTEAF
V gene: TRBV6-7; J gene: TRBJ2-3; CDR3 protein: ASSYSIQREGDHSTDTQY
V gene: TRBV7-8; J gene: TRBJ1-6; CDR3 protein: ASSLGVSRRKSSYNSPLH
V gene: TRBV3-1/TRBV3-2; J gene: TRBJ2-2; CDR3 protein: ASSPQSGMWGGELF
V gene: TRBV19; J gene: TRBJ1-1; CDR3 protein: ASIHGGMYTEAF
V gene: TRBV4-3; J gene: TRBJ2-7; CDR3 protein: ASSQLAGVGYEQY
V gene: TRBV11-3; J gene: TRBJ2-1; CDR3 protein: ASSRTSGTVYNEQF
V gene: TRBV5-1; J gene: TRBJ1-4; CDR3 protein: ASSTGSTNEKLF
V gene: TRBV5-1; J gene: TRBJ1-1; CDR3 protein: ASSPVVNTEAF
V gene: TRBV5-6; J gene: TRBJ1-3; CDR3 protein: ASSRVAGSGGNTIY
V gene: TRBV4-1; J gene: TRBJ1-2; CDR3 protein: ASSSLRDRDGYT
V gene: TRBV15; J gene: TRBJ2-1; CDR3 protein: ATSRKLGIGSYNEQF
V gene: TRBV4-2; J gene: TRBJ2-1; CDR3 protein: ASSQSLDSSYNEQF
V gene: TRBV6-6; J gene: TRBJ2-7; CDR3 protein: ASTPTGSYEQY
V gene: TRBV5-1; J gene: TRBJ2-5; CDR3 protein: ASSLAGSVEETQY
V gene: TRBV29-1; J gene: TRBJ1-2; CDR3 protein: SVRGSGPNQDGYT
V gene: TRBV19; J gene: TRBJ1-1; CDR3 protein: ASSILQANTEAF
V gene: TRBV7-9; J gene: TRBJ2-7; CDR3 protein: ASSLAGQGRHEQY
V gene: TRBV20-1; J gene: TRBJ2-7; CDR3 protein: SMGQGNEQY
V gene: TRBV29-1; J gene: TRBJ2-1; CDR3 protein: SVEAPSPGSYNEQF
V gene: TRBV7-8; J gene: TRBJ1-1; CDR3 protein: ASSGPPYREGTEAF
V gene: TRBV15; J gene: TRBJ2-5; CDR3 protein: ATSRDSGRETQY